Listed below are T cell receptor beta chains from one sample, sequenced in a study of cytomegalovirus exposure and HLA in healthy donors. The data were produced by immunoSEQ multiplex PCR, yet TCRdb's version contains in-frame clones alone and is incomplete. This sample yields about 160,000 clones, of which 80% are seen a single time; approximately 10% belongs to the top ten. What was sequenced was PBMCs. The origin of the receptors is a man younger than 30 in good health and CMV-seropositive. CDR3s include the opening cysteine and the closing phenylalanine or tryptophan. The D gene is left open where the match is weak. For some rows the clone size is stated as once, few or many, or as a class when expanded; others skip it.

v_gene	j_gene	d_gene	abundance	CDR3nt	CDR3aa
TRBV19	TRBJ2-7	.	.	TGTGCCAGTAGTATTAGTGGGGGGACCTACGAGCAGTACTTC	CASSISGGTYEQYF
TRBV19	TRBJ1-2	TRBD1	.	TGTGCCAGTACCCCGGGACAGGGGATGCGCCACTCATATGGCTACACCTTC	CASTPGQGMRHSYGYTF
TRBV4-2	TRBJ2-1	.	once	TGTGCCAGCAGCCACCTGGCCGCATCCTACAATGAGCAGTTCTTC	CASSHLAASYNEQFF
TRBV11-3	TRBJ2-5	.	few	TGTGCCAGCAGCTTAGACGGTCGGAGGGGAGAGACCCAGTACTTC	CASSLDGRRGETQYF
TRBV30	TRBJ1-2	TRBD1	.	TGTGCCTGGAGTGACCATCTACAGGGGTTAGCTAACTATGGCTACACCTTC	CAWSDHLQGLANYGYTF
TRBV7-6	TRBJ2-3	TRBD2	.	TGTGCCAGCAGCCGAAGGGGAGGGTTCACAGATACGCAGTATTTT	CASSRRGGFTDTQYF
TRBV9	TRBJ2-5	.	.	TGTGCCAGCAGCGTTTTACGACAGTCCACCCAGTACTTC	CASSVLRQSTQYF
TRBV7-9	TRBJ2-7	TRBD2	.	TGTGCCAGCAGCTTAGCCCCGGGACTAAGTTACGAGCAGTACTTC	CASSLAPGLSYEQYF
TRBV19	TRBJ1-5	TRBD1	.	TGTGCCAGTAGCAGGGGGTTGTATCAGCCCCAGCATTTT	CASSRGLYQPQHF
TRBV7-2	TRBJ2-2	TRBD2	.	TGTGCCAGCAGCTTAATGGGACTAGCGAGGACCGGGGAGCTGTTTTTT	CASSLMGLARTGELFF
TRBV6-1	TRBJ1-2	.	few	TGTGCCAGCAGTGATTGGAGGGGCTACACCTTC	CASSDWRGYTF
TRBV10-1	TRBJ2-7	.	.	TGCGCCAGCAGTGAGGGGAGCGAGCAGTACTTC	CASSEGSEQYF
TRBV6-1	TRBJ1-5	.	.	TGTGCCAGCAGCGCCGGGATTAGCAATCAGCCCCAGCATTTT	CASSAGISNQPQHF
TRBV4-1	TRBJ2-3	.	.	TGCGCCAGCAGCCTCAGGGCCTCCTCCCATACGCAGTATTTT	CASSLRASSHTQYF
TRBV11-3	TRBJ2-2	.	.	TGTGCCAGCAGCACCCGTTTGGCAGGGGTAGCCGGGGAGCTGTTTTTT	CASSTRLAGVAGELFF
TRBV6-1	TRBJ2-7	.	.	TGTGCCAGCAGTGAATACAGGGGAGGCTACGAGCAGTACTTC	CASSEYRGGYEQYF
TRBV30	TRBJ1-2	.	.	TGTGCCTGGAGTGCAGGTACAGGGTGGAACTATGGCTACACCTTC	CAWSAGTGWNYGYTF
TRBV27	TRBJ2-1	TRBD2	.	TGTGCCAGCAGTCCTACTAGCGGGATTTTCAATGAGCAGTTCTTC	CASSPTSGIFNEQFF
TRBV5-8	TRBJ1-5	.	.	TGTGCCAGCAGCTTGTTCGGGGTCCTTGGCAATCAGCCCCAGCATTTT	CASSLFGVLGNQPQHF
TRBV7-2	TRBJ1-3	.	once	TGTGCCAGCAGCTTAGACGTGGGCAACCCAGGAAACACCATATATTTT	CASSLDVGNPGNTIYF
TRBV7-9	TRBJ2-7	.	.	TGTGCCAGCAGATCCGCACGCGGGGAGCAGTACTTC	CASRSARGEQYF
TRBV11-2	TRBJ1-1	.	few	TGTGCCAGCAGCTTAGTCTGGGCTGAGAACACTGAAGCTTTCTTT	CASSLVWAENTEAFF
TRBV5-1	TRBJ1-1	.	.	TGCGCCAGCAGCTTGGGTGGGGCTTTCCGGATGAACACTGAAGCTTTCTTT	CASSLGGAFRMNTEAFF
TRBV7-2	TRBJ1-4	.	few	TGTGCCAGCAGCTTAGGTTCAGGGACAAGTGAAAAACTGTTTTTT	CASSLGSGTSEKLFF
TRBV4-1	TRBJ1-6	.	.	TGCGCCAGCAGATTACAAGGACTGTTGGGTTCACCCCTCCACTTT	CASRLQGLLGSPLHF
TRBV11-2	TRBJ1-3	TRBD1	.	TGTGCCAGCAGCTTCGACAGGGGTAGCGGAAACACCATATATTTT	CASSFDRGSGNTIYF
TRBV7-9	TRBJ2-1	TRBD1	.	TGTGCCAGCAGCTCTATACAGGGGGAATCCTACAATGAGCAGTTCTTC	CASSSIQGESYNEQFF
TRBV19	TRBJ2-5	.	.	TGTGCCAGTAGTATTACCGACTACAGCACCCAAGAGACCCAGTACTTC	CASSITDYSTQETQYF
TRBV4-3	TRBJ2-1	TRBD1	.	TGCGCCAGCAGCCAAGAGTACCCACAGGGGGCTTGGAATGAGCAGTTCTTC	CASSQEYPQGAWNEQFF
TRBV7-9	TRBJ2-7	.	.	TGTGCCAGCAGCTTATTAGGGGACGAGCAGTACTTC	CASSLLGDEQYF
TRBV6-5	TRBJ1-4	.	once	TGTGCCAGCAGTTACCACCAGGGGTCAACTAATGAAAAACTGTTTTTT	CASSYHQGSTNEKLFF
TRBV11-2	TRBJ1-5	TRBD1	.	TGTGCCAGCAGCTTGGGACAGTCTAATCAGCCCCAGCATTTT	CASSLGQSNQPQHF
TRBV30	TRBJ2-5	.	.	TGTGCCTGGAGTGGCGGGGTGCAGACCCAGTACTTC	CAWSGGVQTQYF
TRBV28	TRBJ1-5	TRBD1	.	TGTGCCAGCAGTACAGGACAGGGGGCCATTTATAGCAATCAGCCCCAGCATTTT	CASSTGQGAIYSNQPQHF
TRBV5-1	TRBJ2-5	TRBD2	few	TGCGCCAGCAGCTTGGCGACTAGCGGCGGGGCGGAGACCCAGTACTTC	CASSLATSGGAETQYF
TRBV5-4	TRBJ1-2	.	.	TGTGCCAGCAGAAGGGAGGGGGGCGCTTCGTTGCAGGGCTACACCTTC	CASRREGGASLQGYTF
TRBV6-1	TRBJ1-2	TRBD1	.	TGTGCCAGCAGGGAGGGGACAGGGAACTATGGCTACACCTTC	CASREGTGNYGYTF
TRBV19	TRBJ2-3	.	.	TGTGCCAGTAGTTTTCCCTACCAAGATACGCAGTATTTT	CASSFPYQDTQYF
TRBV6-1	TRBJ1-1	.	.	TGTGCCAGCAGAACTAGGACGTTTGCTGAAGCTTTCTTT	CASRTRTFAEAFF
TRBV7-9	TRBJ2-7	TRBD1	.	TGTGCCAGCAGCGCGGACAGGGGTGGGGACGAGCAGTACTTC	CASSADRGGDEQYF
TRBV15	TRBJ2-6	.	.	TGTGCCACCAGCACCTTAACAGGGACTGGGGCCAACGTCCTGACTTTC	CATSTLTGTGANVLTF
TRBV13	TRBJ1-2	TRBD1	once	TGTGCCAGCAGCCCCTACGTTGGGACAGCTTCTGGCTACACCTTC	CASSPYVGTASGYTF
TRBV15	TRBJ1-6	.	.	TGTGCCACCAGCAGAGATTCGGCAGGGTTGAATTCACCCCTCCACTTT	CATSRDSAGLNSPLHF
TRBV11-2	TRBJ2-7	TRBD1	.	TGTGCCAGCAGCGGTAGGGGGACAGGTTCCTACGAGCAGTACTTC	CASSGRGTGSYEQYF
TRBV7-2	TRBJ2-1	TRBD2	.	TGTGCCAGCAGCTTAGCCGGACTAGTGGGGGGTCCCCCCTACAATGAGCAGTTCTTC	CASSLAGLVGGPPYNEQFF
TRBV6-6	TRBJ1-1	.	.	TGTGCCAGCACCCGGTCAGGAAACACTGAAGCTTTCTTT	CASTRSGNTEAFF
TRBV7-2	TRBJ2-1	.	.	TGTGCCAGCAGCCCCTACCGACAGGAGCAGTTCTTC	CASSPYRQEQFF
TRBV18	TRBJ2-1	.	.	TGTGCCAGCTCATCTGCAACAGTCGGCGATGAGCAGTTCTTC	CASSSATVGDEQFF
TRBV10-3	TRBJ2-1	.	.	TGTGCCATCAGTGTAGAGGGTTTGAATGAGCAGTTCTTC	CAISVEGLNEQFF
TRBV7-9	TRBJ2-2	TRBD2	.	TGTGCCAGCAGCTTATGGGGGGGGAACACCGGGGAGCTGTTTTTT	CASSLWGGNTGELFF
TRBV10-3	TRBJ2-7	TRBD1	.	TGTGCCATCAGGTACCCGGGACAGGTCCCCCACGAGCAGTACTTC	CAIRYPGQVPHEQYF
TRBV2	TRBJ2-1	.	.	TGTGCCAGCCTTCAGGGTCGAGCCAATGAGCAGTTCTTC	CASLQGRANEQFF
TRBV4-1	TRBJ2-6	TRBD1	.	TGCGCCAGCAGCCTAACCGGGACAGGGAACGCTGGGGCCAACGTCCTGACTTTC	CASSLTGTGNAGANVLTF
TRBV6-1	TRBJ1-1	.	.	TGTGCCAGCAGGAGGAACACTGAAGCTTTCTTT	CASRRNTEAFF
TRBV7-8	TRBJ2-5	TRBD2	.	TGTGCCAGCAGCTCGGGCGGGACTAGCGGGAGGGCGGAGACCCAGTACTTC	CASSSGGTSGRAETQYF